Following are 14 T cell receptor beta chains from one sample sequenced in a study of blood T cells in healthy people across ages (dated by TCRdb to 2014 to 2015). Library preparation was by 5' RACE. TCRdb shows the sequencer as Illumina HiSeq 2500. A second PCR of roughly 7 to 11 cycles was performed with a sample-barcoded 5' primer and a J-beta primer mix. Starting from the raw public reads, TCRdb applied fastp trimming at Q25, assembled clones with MiXCR and retained in-frame beta chains. Rows are combined by CDR3 protein, so each entry shows the most common genes and DNA. The sample records about 1.6 million distinct CDR3 sequences, roughly 30% of which are singletons. About 10% of the sample is taken by the ten largest. The sequencing sample was made of blood. These receptor sequences come from a young woman in good health.

The chain recombines TRBV7-2 with TRBJ2-7, with 13 bases fitting TRBD2. The CDR3 is 18 residues long. Losses at the gene ends were 1 base for V and 0 bases for J; bases not matched to a gene: 6. Looked up from germline, CDR1 is SGHTA and CDR2 is FQGNSA. CDR3 DNA: TGTGCCAGCAGCTTAGGGACTAGCGGGGGACTAAGCTCCTACGAGCAGTACTTC. This gives the protein CASSLGTSGGLSSYEQYF.

V is TRBV5-1 and J is TRBJ2-2; 7 bases align to TRBD2. The CDR3 contains 14 residues. V shed 8 bases, J shed 4 bases, and the junction held 8 bases outside the gene matches. The germline V gene encodes CDR1 SGHRS and CDR2 YFSETQ. The CDR3 sequence: CASQREGVTGELFF. CDR3 in DNA: TGCGCCAGTCAGAGGGAGGGAGTCACCGGGGAGCTGTTTTTT.

For this clonotype: The junction differs from germline at one of its ends, possibly a read error. The V and J genes are TRBV12-3 or TRBV12-4 and TRBJ2-1; D not certain. This CDR3 has 15 amino acids. CDR3 residues: CASSLQAVSCNEQFF. The CDR3 DNA sequence: TGTGCCAGCAGTTTACAGGCCGTCTCCTGCAATGAGCAGTTCTTC.

J is TRBJ1-2 and V is TRBV20-1; D possibly corresponds to TRBD1 (5 bases). V was shortened by 7 bases and J by 4 bases, with 13 bases between the two germline ends. Looked up from germline, CDR1 is DFQATT and CDR2 is SNEGSKA (reference sequence). This CDR3 is 12 amino acids long. The CDR3 nucleotides read TGCAGTGGAGGGGAGCAGACCTATGGCTACACCTTC. The encoded protein is CSGGEQTYGYTF.

This clonotype was counted between two and nine times. CDR3 loop: CASSSDRGQYGYTF. DNA of the CDR3: TGTGCCAGCAGCTCAGACAGGGGACAGTATGGCTACACCTTC. This chain connects TRBV7-9 to TRBJ1-2; 8 bases map to TRBD1. V shed 4 bases, J shed 5 bases, and the junction held 6 bases outside the gene matches. The CDR3 runs to 14 residues. Germline CDR1 reads SEHNR; CDR2 reads FQNEAQ (reference sequence).

A few counts support this clonotype. The J gene is TRBJ2-5, the V gene TRBV5-6; D remains ambiguous. The CDR3 spans 16 residues. Per germline, CDR1 SGHDT and CDR2 YYEEEE. V lost 1 base, J lost 4 bases, and 17 bases lay in between. The chain's CDR3 is CASSLLWARYTETQYF. CDR3 coding DNA: TGTGCCAGCAGCTTGTTATGGGCGCGGTACACAGAGACCCAGTACTTC.

This clonotype has ten or more counts. This rearrangement joins TRBV4-1 to TRBJ2-3, with D perhaps being TRBD1 or TRBD2 (5 bases each). V gave up 0 bases and J gave up 7 bases, with 17 bases separating them. The germline V gene has CDR1 MGHRA and CDR2 YSYEKL. The CDR3 has 16 amino acids. The CDR3 here is CASSQDLLEGWNTQYF. The CDR3 DNA reads as TGCGCCAGCAGCCAAGATCTGTTAGAGGGGTGGAATACGCAGTATTTT.

Many counts were recorded for this clonotype. This rearrangement joins TRBV20-1 to TRBJ1-2; no clear D. Trimming stripped 0 bases from V and 2 bases from J, with 13 bases between. The CDR3 covers 15 residues. Germline assignment: CDR1 DFQATT and CDR2 SNEGSKA (reference sequence). CDR3 loop: CSARDRNLLNYGYTF. The CDR3 DNA reads as TGCAGTGCTAGAGATCGAAACCTACTAAACTATGGCTACACCTTC.

This clonotype was observed at least ten times. The chain links TRBV29-1 to TRBJ2-1; D is uncertain. CDR1 is SQVTM, CDR2 ANQGSEA, per germline. This CDR3 contains 14 residues. V was shortened by 4 bases and J by 4 bases, with 14 bases between the two germline ends. CDR3 sequence reads: CSVVTRQNYNEQFF. The DNA for the CDR3 is TGCAGCGTTGTGACCCGCCAGAATTACAATGAGCAGTTCTTC.

This clonotype was detected only a few times. V and J are TRBV27 and TRBJ2-7; 9 positions agree with TRBD1. This CDR3 region has 12 residues. V lost 6 bases and J lost 10; bases outside the gene matches: 7. From germline, CDR1 is MNHEY and CDR2 SMNVEV (reference sequence). The CDR3, as DNA: TGTGCCAGCAGGGGACAGGGAATCTCTCAGTACTTC. This encodes CASRGQGISQYF.

This clonotype was seen a handful of times. The chain joins TRBV6-2 or TRBV6-3 to TRBJ2-1; D is unresolved. Germline V gene data show CDR1 as MNHEY and CDR2 as SVGEGT. The V end lost 5 bases, the J end lost 5 bases, and 7 bases lay between the germline ends. The CDR3 is 12 residues long. For the CDR3, the DNA is TGTGCCAGCAGTGGTTACAACAATGAGCAGTTCTTC. Translating it yields CASSGYNNEQFF.

The chain carries TRBV28 and TRBJ2-1; 9 nucleotides agree with TRBD2. Germline loops: CDR1 MDHEN, CDR2 SYDVKM. V gave up 3 bases and J gave up 6 bases; unmatched junction bases: 6. The CDR3 consists of 15 residues. The CDR3 here is CASSFAGTSLNEQFF. DNA for the CDR3: TGTGCCAGCAGTTTTGCAGGGACTAGCCTCAATGAGCAGTTCTTC.

In its sample, this clonotype was seen a few times. The rearrangement links TRBV28 to TRBJ2-3; D gene ambiguous. The germline gives CDR1 MDHEN, CDR2 SYDVKM. V lost 5 bases and J lost 0, with 9 bases in between. The CDR3 has 14 amino acids. The CDR3 reads CASSVPPSTDTQYF. The CDR3 DNA sequence: TGTGCCAGCAGTGTCCCGCCTAGCACAGATACGCAGTATTTT.

The chain combines TRBV12-3 or TRBV12-4 with TRBJ2-3; 12 bases are shared with TRBD2. This CDR3 contains 16 residues. J was trimmed by 3 bases and V by 6 bases; bases with no gene match: 7. Here the CDR3 reads CASRPLAGGRTDTQYF. The DNA for the CDR3 is TGTGCCAGCAGACCCCTAGCGGGAGGGAGAACAGATACGCAGTATTTT.